The entry that follows covers one T cell receptor beta chain sequence. This entry belongs to a study of blood T cell repertoires in COVID-19. Turning to the study itself: From the United States, Italy and Spain came samples of acute and convalescent COVID-19. T cells, B-cell-depleted T cells, or PBMCs provided the cDNA or gDNA that served as material.

In the original workflow: For nucleated cells, counts were estimated from reference gene primer amplification. Using immunoSEQ multiplex PCR, the repertoire was profiled, and TCRdb retains in-frame clones only, with some absent. V, J and clone size are taken as reported in that table, and D and trimming were inferred from the DNA itself. Of around 160,000 clones listed, 80% to 85% are singletons. This CDR3 has 15 amino acids. Trimming at V came to 3 bases and at J to 1 base, leaving 6 bases not matched to a gene. Germline loops: CDR1 SGHKS, CDR2 YYEKEE (reference sequence). This receptor was identified in a human donor in a cohort sampled during active COVID-19. This chain joins TRBV5-5 and TRBJ2-5, with TRBD1 matching over 7 bases. Sequences were obtained from peripheral blood. The CDR3 DNA is TGTGCCAGCAGCTGGAAGACAGGGATCCAAGAGACCCAGTACTTC. Residues: CASSWKTGIQETQYF. The full variable domain, rest sourced from reference TRBV5-5 and TRBJ2-5, is DAGVTQSPTHLIKTRGQQVTLRCSPISGHKSVSWYQQVLGQGPQFIFQYYEKEERGRGNFPDRFSARQFPNYSSELNVNALLLGDSALYLCASSWKTGIQETQYFGPGTRLLVL.